The clone carrying this TCR beta chain was observed many times. Its antigen remains unidentified. This sample is part of a study of T cell clonality in common variable immunodeficiency. Study-wide points: Compared with controls, CVID subjects had fewer shared TCRbeta clones. What drives increased CVID clonality needs T cell subpopulation sequencing.

Profiled with immunoSEQ multiplex PCR; TCRdb holds only in-frame clones, not every one. The repertoire consists of 45,000 to 70,000 clones, none detected only once. Heparinized whole blood, roughly 5 to 8 ml, came from each donor. The clonotype originates from a person aged 18 to 70 in good health. The sample taken for sequencing was peripheral blood mononuclear cells.

The CDR3 bases that were read are TGCAGTGCTAGGAGCCCTAACACTGAA. Translation: CSARSPNTE. The CDR3 reads in full as CSARSPNTEAFF. V gene TRBV20-1 combines with J gene TRBJ1-1; D unclear. With the read ending 3 residues before the CDR3 end, the germline J gene is used to fill in that end. CDR1 is DFQATT and CDR2 is SNEGSKA in the germline V gene (reference sequence). The CDR3 spans 12 residues. The germline V and J ends were trimmed by 3 bases and 2 bases, with 7 bases remaining between them.